The rows below give T cell receptor beta chains drawn from one sample of a study of OX40 agonist ivuxolimab in advanced cancers. Generated by immunoSEQ multiplex PCR, the TCRdb table keeps only in-frame clones and is missing some. The sample includes 45,000 to 65,000 clones, around 87% of them seen just once. The sample consisted of CD4+ or CD8+ T cells sorted from blood, taken in a trial of the OX40 agonist ivuxolimab. Receptor source: an adult with an advanced solid tumor such as melanoma, head and neck, liver or kidney cancer. Each CDR3 is given with its conserved first and last residue. A D gene is named only where the DNA matches it firmly. Some rows have no size entry. The others give once, few or many, or a class for an expanded clone.

V gene,clone size,CDR3 length,J gene,D gene,CDR3 protein,CDR3 DNA
TRBV4-1,once,17,TRBJ1-2,.,CASSQAHRSNSDYGYTF,TGCGCCAGCAGCCAAGCCCACAGGAGCAACTCAGACTATGGCTACACCTTC
TRBV2,.,14,TRBJ1-5,TRBD1,CASSGTGSSQPQHF,TGTGCCAGCAGCGGGACAGGGTCGTCCCAGCCCCAGCATTTT
TRBV2,.,13,TRBJ1-1,.,CASSGEGNTEAFF,TGTGCCAGCAGTGGCGAGGGAAACACTGAAGCTTTCTTT
TRBV4-3,.,15,TRBJ2-3,.,CASSQDGTPGDTQYF,TGCGCCAGCAGCCAAGATGGGACTCCCGGAGATACGCAGTATTTT
TRBV7-9,once,16,TRBJ2-1,.,CASSSQGIGSYNEQFF,TGTGCCAGCAGCTCGCAGGGAATCGGATCCTACAATGAGCAGTTCTTC
TRBV2,.,14,TRBJ2-5,.,CASKAGVVQETQYF,TGTGCCAGCAAGGCAGGGGTCGTCCAAGAGACCCAGTACTTC
TRBV4-3,.,16,TRBJ2-5,.,CASSQDQGGPGETQYF,TGCGCCAGCAGCCAAGATCAGGGTGGGCCGGGTGAGACCCAGTACTTC
TRBV5-1,.,15,TRBJ2-7,.,CASSLAGSSSYEQYF,TGCGCCAGCAGCTTGGCGGGGAGTTCCTCCTACGAGCAGTACTTC
TRBV19,.,16,TRBJ2-7,TRBD1,CASSVLLGQGSDEQYF,TGTGCCAGTAGTGTACTCCTCGGACAGGGGAGCGACGAGCAGTACTTC
TRBV5-1,.,16,TRBJ2-2,.,CASSAALAINTGELFF,TGCGCCAGCAGCGCAGCGCTAGCGATCAACACCGGGGAGCTGTTTTTT
TRBV6-1,.,14,TRBJ1-2,.,CASSESRGLYGYTF,TGTGCCAGCAGTGAATCCCGGGGGCTCTATGGCTACACCTTC
TRBV19,.,15,TRBJ1-2,TRBD1,CASRQARGPRHGYTF,TGTGCCAGTAGACAGGCGAGGGGGCCTAGGCATGGCTACACCTTC
TRBV7-2,.,18,TRBJ1-4,.,CASSLIGRGLATNEKLFF,TGTGCCAGCAGCTTGATCGGCAGGGGACTCGCAACTAATGAAAAACTGTTTTTT
TRBV27,once,13,TRBJ1-1,.,CASRLGGDTEAFF,TGTGCCAGCAGGCTTGGGGGTGACACTGAAGCTTTCTTT
TRBV5-1,.,16,TRBJ2-3,TRBD1,CASSLGGTGGADTQYF,TGCGCCAGCAGCTTGGGTGGGACAGGGGGCGCGGATACGCAGTATTTT
TRBV5-1,once,13,TRBJ2-5,.,CASSPPVPETQYF,TGCGCCAGCAGCCCGCCGGTCCCAGAGACCCAGTACTTC
TRBV2,.,14,TRBJ2-1,.,CASHRQPAYNEQFF,TGTGCCAGCCATCGACAGCCAGCCTACAATGAGCAGTTCTTC
TRBV9,.,16,TRBJ1-3,.,CASSLRQVHSGNTIYF,TGTGCCAGCAGCCTACGACAGGTCCACTCTGGAAACACCATATATTTT
TRBV5-6,.,15,TRBJ1-1,.,CASSLPQGAGTEAFF,TGTGCCAGCAGCCTGCCCCAAGGTGCTGGCACTGAAGCTTTCTTT
TRBV7-8,.,15,TRBJ1-2,.,CASSPRFLVREGYTF,TGTGCCAGCAGCCCTAGGTTTTTGGTCCGGGAGGGCTACACCTTC
TRBV18,.,14,TRBJ2-1,.,CASSPGWFLDEQFF,TGTGCCAGCTCACCAGGCTGGTTCCTCGATGAGCAGTTCTTC
TRBV19,.,13,TRBJ1-2,.,CASTTNQGTGYTF,TGTGCCAGTACCACAAACCAGGGTACCGGCTACACCTTC
TRBV19,.,15,TRBJ2-3,.,CASSPTSRTTDTQYF,TGTGCCAGTAGTCCAACCAGCCGAACGACAGATACGCAGTATTTT
TRBV9,.,14,TRBJ2-7,.,CASSVEPGRYEQYF,TGTGCCAGCAGCGTAGAGCCAGGGCGCTACGAGCAGTACTTC
TRBV27,.,15,TRBJ2-7,TRBD1,CASSPRQGAIYEQYF,TGTGCCAGCAGTCCCCGACAGGGGGCTATCTACGAGCAGTACTTC
TRBV6-1,.,16,TRBJ2-3,.,CASSVVMRAAADTQYF,TGTGCCAGCAGTGTGGTAATGAGGGCAGCCGCGGATACGCAGTATTTT
TRBV27,few,13,TRBJ1-2,.,CASSSREDYGYTF,TGTGCCAGCAGTTCCAGGGAGGACTATGGCTACACCTTC
TRBV7-6,.,15,TRBJ2-3,.,CASSPNPGPTDTQYF,TGTGCCAGCAGCCCCAATCCGGGCCCCACAGATACGCAGTATTTT
TRBV4-1,.,15,TRBJ2-7,.,CASSQVARANYEQYF,TGCGCCAGCAGCCAAGTAGCCAGGGCGAACTACGAGCAGTACTTC
TRBV28,.,15,TRBJ1-5,.,CASSSPELFGQPQHF,TGTGCCAGCAGTTCGCCGGAATTATTTGGGCAGCCCCAGCATTTT
TRBV19,.,14,TRBJ2-7,.,CASSRSGEVDEQYF,TGTGCCAGTAGTAGGTCGGGAGAGGTCGACGAGCAGTACTTC
TRBV7-2,once,11,TRBJ2-7,.,CASSSYYEQYF,TGTGCCAGCAGTTCTTACTACGAGCAGTACTTC